The 25 T cell receptor beta chains given below trace back to one sample, sequenced in a study of shared T cell receptors in the human thymus. Profiling relied on immunoSEQ multiplex PCR, and the TCRdb table lists in-frame clones only, not all of them. The sample lists about 660,000 clones; around 87% were seen once. These data were also reused for a study on human thymus T cells.

Specimen: thymocytes. All receptors come from a boy under three years old with a congenital heart defect.

The chain employs TRBV4-3 and TRBJ2-7; D not resolved. The CDR3 runs 15 residues. V lost 1 base and J lost 6, with 16 bases in between. Germline CDR1 LGHNA, CDR2 YSLEER. The CDR3 DNA sequence: TGCGCCAGCAGCCAAGGTCCGGTCGTGAGGTCCGAGCAGTACTTC. Its translation is CASSQGPVVRSEQYF.

The chain joins TRBV9 to TRBJ2-2; D may be TRBD2 (6 bases). The CDR3 totals 15 residues. From germline, CDR1 is SGDLS and CDR2 YYNGEE. Deletions cut 3 bases from V and 0 bases from J, with 9 bases between. The CDR3 region has the DNA TGTGCCAGCAGCGCGGCTAGCGCGAACACCGGGGAGCTGTTTTTT. Translated, it gives CASSAASANTGELFF.

The chain joins TRBV7-3 to TRBJ2-2; 10 nucleotides match TRBD1. V dropped 5 bases and J dropped 6; count of bases not matched to a gene: 6. This CDR3 has 15 amino acids. The germline gives CDR1 SGHTA, CDR2 FQGTGA. CDR3 bases: TGTGCCAGCAGCCCTGGACAGGGGGTCTCCGGGGAGCTGTTTTTT. Amino acids: CASSPGQGVSGELFF.

The V gene is TRBV5-1, the J gene TRBJ1-4, with D possibly TRBD1 on 5 matching bases. V lost 3 bases and J 6 bases, leaving 15 bases between the germline ends. Germline CDR1 reads SGHRS; CDR2 reads YFSETQ. The CDR3 sequence is 15 residues long. CDR3: CASSWGGDRDEKLFF. The CDR3 DNA reads TGCGCCAGCAGCTGGGGAGGGGATCGGGATGAAAAACTGTTTTTT.

Written as DNA, the CDR3 is TGTGCCAGCAAAACCGGAGAAAACACTGAAGCTTTCTTT. This sequence encodes CASKTGENTEAFF. The chain has TRBV27 and TRBJ1-1; D remains ambiguous. The germline V gene encodes CDR1 MNHEY and CDR2 SMNVEV (reference sequence). Trimming took off 7 bases at V and 2 bases at J, with 11 bases between the two ends. This CDR3 comprises 13 residues.

The V call is TRBV13, the J call TRBJ2-2, with TRBD2 matching 8 bases. This CDR3 contains 16 residues. V lost 4 bases and J lost 0; bases outside the gene matches: 4. Germline-derived CDR1 and CDR2 are PRHDT and FYEKMQ (reference sequence). The CDR3 DNA is TGTGCCAGCAGCTCAGCGGGGGTCCCGAACACCGGGGAGCTGTTTTTT. Its protein is CASSSAGVPNTGELFF.

The V call is TRBV4-2, the J call TRBJ2-5, with D perhaps TRBD2 (5 bases). Per the germline V gene, CDR1 is LGHNA and CDR2 is YNFKEQ. There are 15 residues in the CDR3. V was pared by 0 bases and J by 5 bases, with 13 bases between. CDR3 amino acids: CASSQDRGGEETQYF. The CDR3 coding sequence is TGTGCCAGCAGCCAAGATCGGGGTGGGGAGGAGACCCAGTACTTC.

This chain links TRBV5-1 with TRBJ2-1; D is uncertain. Germline V gene sequence: CDR1 SGHRS, CDR2 YFSETQ. The CDR3 totals 12 residues. With 4 bases removed from V and 10 bases from J, the gap between germline ends came to 12 bases. Here the CDR3 DNA reads TGCGCCAGCAGCCACCCTAGAGACGAGCAGTTCTTC. This codes for CASSHPRDEQFF.

The chain recombines TRBV9 with TRBJ2-2; D perhaps matches TRBD2 (7 bases). Looked up from germline, CDR1 is SGDLS and CDR2 is YYNGEE. Trimming removed 3 bases from V and 3 bases from J, with 15 bases in between. The CDR3 is made up of 16 amino acids. Here the CDR3 reads CASSEKGEGDTGELFF. The CDR3 DNA sequence: TGTGCCAGCAGCGAAAAGGGGGAGGGGGACACCGGGGAGCTGTTTTTT.

The chain's CDR3 is CASSFSFSGANVLTF. The CDR3 DNA reads as TGTGCCAGCAGTTTTAGCTTCTCTGGGGCCAACGTCCTGACTTTC. The chain carries TRBV28 and TRBJ2-6; no reliable D call. The CDR3 length is 15 residues. The V gene lost 3 bases and the J gene lost 0 bases, with 6 bases spanning the gap. Germline CDR1 and CDR2: MDHEN and SYDVKM.

The CDR3 loop reads CASSSGGDRESLTQYF. For the CDR3, the DNA is TGTGCCAGCAGCTCTGGTGGGGACAGGGAATCGTTGACGCAGTATTTT. The chain employs TRBV7-9 and TRBJ2-3; 9 bases match TRBD1. Trimming at V came to 4 bases and at J to 9 bases, leaving 14 bases not matched to a gene. The V gene's germline CDR1 is SEHNR and CDR2 FQNEAQ (reference sequence). This CDR3 spans 16 amino acids.

V gene TRBV11-2 combines with J gene TRBJ2-7, with 10 bases matching TRBD2. The trim removed 0 bases at V and 3 bases at J, leaving 5 bases unmatched. This CDR3 contains 16 residues. Per germline, CDR1 SGHAT and CDR2 FQNNGV. DNA of the CDR3: TGTGCCAGCAGCTTAGATAGAGCTAGCGGGGGCTACGAGCAGTACTTC. It yields the protein CASSLDRASGGYEQYF.

The rearrangement links TRBV4-1 to TRBJ2-1; TRBD1 agrees at 8 bases. The CDR3 covers 17 residues. V lost 1 base, J lost 3 bases, and 8 bases stayed unmatched. Germline loops: CDR1 MGHRA, CDR2 YSYEKL. CDR3 sequence reads: CASSQADRGTSYNEQFF. For the CDR3, the DNA is TGCGCCAGCAGCCAAGCTGACAGGGGCACGAGCTACAATGAGCAGTTCTTC.

The chain joins TRBV28 to TRBJ2-7; 9 positions match TRBD2. Trimming cost V 5 bases and J 0 bases; bases outside gene matches: 8. Per germline, CDR1 MDHEN and CDR2 SYDVKM. The CDR3 has 16 amino acids. The CDR3 here is CASSARLAASSYEQYF. The CDR3 DNA follows: TGTGCCAGCAGTGCCAGACTAGCGGCGAGCTCCTACGAGCAGTACTTC.

V is TRBV19 and J is TRBJ2-2, with D hard to call. The CDR3 contains 18 residues. Germline values: CDR1 LNHDA, CDR2 SQIVND (reference sequence). Trimming stripped 5 bases from V and 0 bases from J, with 19 bases between. For the CDR3, the DNA is TGTGCCAGTAGTGACCCTGGGCAGCTCGAGCCGAACACCGGGGAGCTGTTTTTT. It encodes CASSDPGQLEPNTGELFF.

This sequence joins TRBV4-1 and TRBJ1-5; TRBD1 aligns across 7 bases. Trimming cost V 3 bases and J 2 bases; bases outside gene matches: 16. The CDR3 has 19 amino acids. CDR1 is MGHRA, CDR2 YSYEKL, per germline. CDR3 residues: CASSQDLPRQGRGNQPQHF. CDR3 DNA: TGCGCCAGCAGCCAGGATCTGCCCCGACAGGGACGGGGCAATCAGCCCCAGCATTTT.

The rearrangement uses TRBV23-1 and TRBJ2-1; the D gene is possibly TRBD1 (6 bases). TRBV23-1 is placed among ORFs of uncertain function. This CDR3 is 15 amino acids long. V lost 7 bases and J 0 bases, leaving 13 bases between the germline ends. The CDR3 is CASIRQESSYNEQFF. Written as DNA, the CDR3 is TGCGCCAGCATTAGACAGGAGTCCTCCTACAATGAGCAGTTCTTC.

Regarding this clone: In the same sample, other DNA sequences code for this CDR3. The chain carries TRBV14 and TRBJ1-6, with unresolved D. Trimming cost V 4 bases and J 6 bases, with 13 bases left between them. Germline V gives CDR1 SGHDN, CDR2 FVKESK. The CDR3 contains 15 residues. The CDR3 nucleotides are TGTGCCAGCAGCCCATCCACAGTGGGTAATTCACCCCTCCACTTT. Translating gives CASSPSTVGNSPLHF.

The chain recombines TRBV19 with TRBJ1-5; 7 positions agree with TRBD1. CDR1 and CDR2 (germline): LNHDA, SQIVND (reference sequence). Unmatched junction bases numbered 13, after V lost 3 bases and J lost 5 bases. The CDR3 totals 17 residues. The CDR3: CASSIRLPGGFDQPQHF. In nucleotides, the CDR3 is TGTGCCAGTAGTATCCGTCTTCCAGGGGGGTTCGATCAGCCCCAGCATTTT.

V gene TRBV5-4 combines with J gene TRBJ1-6; a weak D match, TRBD1 (5 bases). This CDR3 contains 13 residues. Trimming removed 4 bases from V and 10 bases from J, with 12 bases in between. Germline V CDR1 and CDR2: SGHNT, YYREEE (reference sequence). In DNA form, the CDR3 reads TGTGCCAGCAGCGCCGACAGCCCCTCACCCCTCCACTTT. Residues: CASSADSPSPLHF.

V gene TRBV18 combines with J gene TRBJ1-2; D gene unclear. V was clipped by 3 bases and J by 8 bases, with 13 bases between them. The CDR3 is 13 residues long. Germline CDR1 reads KGHSH; CDR2 reads LQKENI. The CDR3 DNA reads TGTGCCAGCTCACCCCAGGTCTGGTGGGGCTACACCTTC. The encoded protein is CASSPQVWWGYTF.

This sequence joins TRBV15 and TRBJ1-6; tentative D call: TRBD1 (6 bases). V was trimmed by 7 bases and J by 10 bases, leaving 23 bases between them. Germline values: CDR1 LNHNV, CDR2 YYDKDF (reference sequence). This CDR3 is built from 16 residues. The CDR3 DNA follows: TGTGCCACCAACGACCCCAGGGGTCCCACCGGATCACCCCTCCACTTT. Its translation is CATNDPRGPTGSPLHF.

The DNA for the CDR3 is TGTGCCAGCACCCCCGGGACTCCGGACGTGCAGTACTTC. It is translated as CASTPGTPDVQYF. The rearrangement joins TRBV28 to TRBJ2-7, with D maybe TRBD2 (6 bases). The length of the CDR3 is 13 residues. Looked up from germline, CDR1 is MDHEN and CDR2 is SYDVKM. With 7 bases removed from V and 9 bases from J, the gap between germline ends came to 19 bases.

The sample holds one count of this clone. This chain's CDR3 is CASSEKVGGTSGNTIYF. CDR3 bases: TGTGCCAGCAGTGAAAAAGTGGGCGGGACCTCTGGAAACACCATATATTTT. The chain joins TRBV6-1 to TRBJ1-3; TRBD1 might be the D (5 bases). Germline CDR1 and CDR2: MNHNS and SASEGT. CDR3 length: 17 amino acids. Trimming cost V 2 bases and J 0 bases, with 14 bases left between them.

The chain recombines TRBV6-1 with TRBJ2-7, with D perhaps TRBD1 (6 bases). V shed 3 bases and J shed 0 bases, with 15 bases lying between them. CDR3 length: 16 residues. Germline assignment: CDR1 MNHNS and CDR2 SASEGT. The CDR3 protein is CASSDQGNPSSYEQYF. The CDR3 coding sequence is TGTGCCAGCAGTGATCAGGGGAACCCTTCCTCCTACGAGCAGTACTTC.